This T cell receptor beta chain came from a study of T cell responses to AZD1222 COVID-19 vaccine. Measured with immunoSEQ multiplex PCR; TCRdb has only the in-frame clones, and not every one. Of about 100,000 clones listed, just under 90% are singletons. This clone was seen only a few times. Its antigen is currently unknown. Study results and caveats: Spike-wide coverage was observed for vaccine-associated CD4 TCRs, with dominant responses at 160-218 and 743-854.

Trimming removed 5 bases from V and 7 bases from J; junction bases left unmatched: 7. CDR3 length: 13 amino acids. The sequencing used peripheral blood, collected on day 0 of AZD1222 vaccination. V gene TRBV12-3 or TRBV12-4 combines with J gene TRBJ1-2; 7 nucleotides match TRBD1. This clonotype was sampled from an adult in good health. Here the CDR3 reads CASSTTGVRGYTF. Written as DNA, the CDR3 is TGTGCCAGCAGTACCACAGGGGTCCGTGGCTACACCTTC.